The entry that follows covers one T cell receptor beta chain sequence. Trimming pared 5 bases from V and 0 bases from J, leaving 15 bases between. The CDR3 sequence is 17 residues long. Germline V gene lookup returns CDR1 SGHNT and CDR2 YYREEE (reference sequence). This table comes from immunoSEQ multiplex PCR, and its TCRdb copy is limited to in-frame clones, with some not included. This table has 90,000 to 130,000 clones, more than 65% appearing once. These data originate in a study of shared clonotypes between healthy human individuals. The TCR originated in a woman aged 30 to 39 in good health. Material: memory CD8+ T cells sorted from blood. Subset specified: CD45RO+ cells pooled with CCR7-negative TemRA cells. The V and J genes are TRBV5-4 and TRBJ2-6; D may be TRBD2 (6 bases). The CDR3 nucleotides are TGTGCCAGCAGAGAGCCGGGACTTACCTCTGGGGCCAACGTCCTGACTTTC. Protein: CASREPGLTSGANVLTF.